This T cell receptor (beta chain) was obtained from a study of tumor and adjacent non-tumor tissue in lung cancer. Three rounds of nested PCR, following a modified ARM-PCR protocol, produced the TCRbeta library. One entry per CDR3 protein, called by TCRdb with MiXCR from the multiplex PCR reads. The sample records approximately 79,000 distinct CDR3 sequences, 61% being singletons. The template was RNA from unsorted bulk tissue. To note about this clonotype: Its target is unknown. One end of the junction is discordant with germline, which a read error may explain.

The study's findings and limits: TCR diversity was significantly greater in tumor than normal lung tissue. In normal lung, the top 100 clones were significantly more dominant than in tumor.

The clonotype originates from a man in his sixties or seventies with non-small cell lung cancer. Sequenced sample: lung tumor tissue.

The CDR3 region has the DNA TGTGCCTGCAGATATAGCGGGAGTGGAGGATCCGGGGAGTTGTTTTTT. It is translated as CACRYSGSGGSGELFF. The chain is built from TRBV28 and TRBJ2-2; 9 bases match TRBD2. CDR1 and CDR2 from the germline V gene are MDHEN and SYDVKM. The CDR3 covers 16 residues.